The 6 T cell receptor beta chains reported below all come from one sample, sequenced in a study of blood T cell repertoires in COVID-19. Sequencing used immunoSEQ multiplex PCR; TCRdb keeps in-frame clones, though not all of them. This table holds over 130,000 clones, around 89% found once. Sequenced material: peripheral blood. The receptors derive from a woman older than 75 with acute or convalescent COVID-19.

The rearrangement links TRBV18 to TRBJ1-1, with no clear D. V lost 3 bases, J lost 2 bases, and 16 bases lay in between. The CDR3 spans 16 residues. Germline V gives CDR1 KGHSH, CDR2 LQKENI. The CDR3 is CASSPGGRGGNTEAFF. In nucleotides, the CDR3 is TGTGCCAGCTCACCGGGCGGACGGGGAGGAAACACTGAAGCTTTCTTT.

CDR3 coding DNA: TGTGCCAGCAGTTACACGACAGGGGGACACTACGAGCAGTACTTC. Protein: CASSYTTGGHYEQYF. The chain carries TRBV6-5 and TRBJ2-7, with 9 bases fitting TRBD1. The trim removed 2 bases at V and 3 bases at J, leaving 5 bases unmatched. This CDR3 region has 15 residues. CDR1 MNHEY and CDR2 SVGAGI come from the germline V gene.

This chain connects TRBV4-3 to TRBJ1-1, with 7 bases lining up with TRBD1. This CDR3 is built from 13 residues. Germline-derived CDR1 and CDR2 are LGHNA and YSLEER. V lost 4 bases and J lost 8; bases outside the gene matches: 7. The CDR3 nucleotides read TGCGCCAGCAGCCTTATAACAGGGGAGGAAGCTTTCTTT. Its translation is CASSLITGEEAFF.

In DNA, the CDR3 is TGTGCCAGCAGCCAAGCCGCAGGGGTCGAGCAGTACTTC. Translating gives CASSQAAGVEQYF. The chain has TRBV4-2 and TRBJ2-7; D might be TRBD1 (6 bases). The CDR3 is 13 residues long. The germline V and J ends were trimmed by 1 base and 6 bases, with 10 bases remaining between them. The germline CDR1 and CDR2 sequences are LGHNA and YNFKEQ.

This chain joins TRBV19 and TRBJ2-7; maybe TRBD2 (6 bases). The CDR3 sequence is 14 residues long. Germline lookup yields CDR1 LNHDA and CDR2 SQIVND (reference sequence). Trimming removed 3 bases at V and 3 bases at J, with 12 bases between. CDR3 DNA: TGTGCCAGTAGTATTTGGGGGGACCGCTACGAGCAGTACTTC. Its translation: CASSIWGDRYEQYF.

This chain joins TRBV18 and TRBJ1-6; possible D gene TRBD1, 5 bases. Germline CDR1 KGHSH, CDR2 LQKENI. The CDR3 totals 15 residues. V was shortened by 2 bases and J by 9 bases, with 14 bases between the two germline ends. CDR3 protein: CASSPWAGPGSPLHF. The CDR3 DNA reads TGTGCCAGCTCACCATGGGCAGGGCCGGGTTCACCCCTCCACTTT.